This is a list of T cell receptor beta chains from one sample in a study of T cell responses to AZD1222 COVID-19 vaccine. Profiling relied on immunoSEQ multiplex PCR, and the TCRdb table lists in-frame clones only, not all of them. The profile shows 150,000 to 200,000 clones, approximately 92% of them singletons. Specimen: peripheral blood, collected on day 0 of AZD1222 vaccination. The receptors were gathered from an adult in good health. Each CDR3 is given with its conserved first and last residue. The D gene is left open where the match is weak. Expanded clones are given a class, and other clones once, few, many or no size at all.

j_call: TRBJ1-1
clone_size: .
d_call: .
v_call: TRBV18
cdr3_nt: TGTGCCAGCTCACCAATTGAGGACACTGAAGCTTTCTTT
cdr3_aa: CASSPIEDTEAFF

j_call: TRBJ2-2
clone_size: .
d_call: .
v_call: TRBV9
cdr3_nt: TGTGCCAGCAGCGTCGACATTCAAACCGGGGAGCTGTTTTTT
cdr3_aa: CASSVDIQTGELFF

j_call: TRBJ2-7
clone_size: .
d_call: .
v_call: TRBV5-1
cdr3_nt: TGCGCCAGCAGCCAAGGGAATTACTACGAGCAGTACTTC
cdr3_aa: CASSQGNYYEQYF

j_call: TRBJ2-2
clone_size: .
d_call: TRBD1
v_call: TRBV7-9
cdr3_nt: TGTGCCAGCACTACAGGGGGCGCGCACACCGGGGAGCTGTTTTTT
cdr3_aa: CASTTGGAHTGELFF

j_call: TRBJ1-4
clone_size: .
d_call: .
v_call: TRBV7-9
cdr3_nt: TGTGCCAGCAGCTTAGTAGGGTCCCGCAATAATGAAAAACTGTTTTTT
cdr3_aa: CASSLVGSRNNEKLFF

j_call: TRBJ1-1
clone_size: .
d_call: .
v_call: TRBV3-1/TRBV3-2
cdr3_nt: TGTGCCAGCACCCCACAGGGGAACACTGAAGCTTTCTTT
cdr3_aa: CASTPQGNTEAFF

j_call: TRBJ1-5
clone_size: .
d_call: .
v_call: TRBV10-3
cdr3_nt: TGTGCCAGCCAGGACAGATTCAATCAGCCCCAGCATTTT
cdr3_aa: CASQDRFNQPQHF

j_call: TRBJ1-5
clone_size: .
d_call: .
v_call: TRBV29-1
cdr3_nt: TGCAGCGTTAGTGCCGGGACGGAGAATCAGCCCCAGCATTTT
cdr3_aa: CSVSAGTENQPQHF

j_call: TRBJ1-1
clone_size: .
d_call: .
v_call: TRBV19
cdr3_nt: TGTGCCAGTAGTATTGTCGTCTCCTGGGACACTGAAGCTTTCTTT
cdr3_aa: CASSIVVSWDTEAFF

j_call: TRBJ2-1
clone_size: .
d_call: .
v_call: TRBV7-9
cdr3_nt: TGTGCCAGCAGCCCGTCTCTAGCGACCACGGAGTTCTTC
cdr3_aa: CASSPSLATTEFF

j_call: TRBJ2-1
clone_size: .
d_call: TRBD2
v_call: TRBV7-6
cdr3_nt: TGTGCCAGCAGCTCCACACTAGCGGGAGGGCCACATGAGCAGTTCTTC
cdr3_aa: CASSSTLAGGPHEQFF

j_call: TRBJ2-2
clone_size: .
d_call: TRBD1
v_call: TRBV7-9
cdr3_nt: TGTGCCAGCAGCAGGGACAGGGGGCGATGGACCGGGGAGCTGTTTTTT
cdr3_aa: CASSRDRGRWTGELFF

j_call: TRBJ2-1
clone_size: .
d_call: TRBD2
v_call: TRBV2
cdr3_nt: TGTGCCAGCACTCTCCAAGGCCTAGCGGTCTCCTACAATGAGCAGTTCTTC
cdr3_aa: CASTLQGLAVSYNEQFF

j_call: TRBJ2-7
clone_size: .
d_call: .
v_call: TRBV18
cdr3_nt: TGTGCCAGCTCACCGGCGGGAAGGGGGGCCTACTTC
cdr3_aa: CASSPAGRGAYF

j_call: TRBJ2-2
clone_size: .
d_call: .
v_call: TRBV19
cdr3_nt: TGTGCCAGTAGTCTTTCTACCGCGAACACCGGGGAGCTGTTTTTT
cdr3_aa: CASSLSTANTGELFF

j_call: TRBJ1-5
clone_size: .
d_call: .
v_call: TRBV19
cdr3_nt: TGTGCCACCTGGGGAGGGATACTTCAGCCCCAGCATTTT
cdr3_aa: CATWGGILQPQHF

j_call: TRBJ2-6
clone_size: .
d_call: .
v_call: TRBV7-2
cdr3_nt: TGTGCCAGCAGCCCCCGAGGGTCGGGGCGTGGGGGGGCCAACGTCCTGACTTTC
cdr3_aa: CASSPRGSGRGGANVLTF

j_call: TRBJ1-1
clone_size: .
d_call: .
v_call: TRBV2
cdr3_nt: TGTGCCAGCAGTGGTCATACGAAGGGGATCGGAACTGAAGCTTTCTTT
cdr3_aa: CASSGHTKGIGTEAFF

j_call: TRBJ1-1
clone_size: .
d_call: .
v_call: TRBV7-9
cdr3_nt: TGTGCCAGCAGCTTAGAACAAATGAACACTGAAGCTTTCTTT
cdr3_aa: CASSLEQMNTEAFF

j_call: TRBJ2-1
clone_size: .
d_call: TRBD2
v_call: TRBV7-8
cdr3_nt: TGTGCCAGCAGCCCCCGTCTAGCGGGGGGGGATGAGCAGTTCTTC
cdr3_aa: CASSPRLAGGDEQFF

j_call: TRBJ1-5
clone_size: .
d_call: .
v_call: TRBV2
cdr3_nt: TGTGCCAGCAGTGATCAGGGTGGCGGGCAGCCCCAGCATTTT
cdr3_aa: CASSDQGGGQPQHF

j_call: TRBJ1-1
clone_size: medium-sized
d_call: TRBD1
v_call: TRBV3-1/TRBV3-2
cdr3_nt: TGTGCCAGCAGCCAAGGGACAGGGCCGGGGACTGAAGCTTTCTTT
cdr3_aa: CASSQGTGPGTEAFF

j_call: TRBJ1-2
clone_size: .
d_call: .
v_call: TRBV27
cdr3_nt: TGTGCCAGCAGTCCACTGACAGTGTCCTATGGCTACACCTTC
cdr3_aa: CASSPLTVSYGYTF

j_call: TRBJ1-2
clone_size: .
d_call: .
v_call: TRBV10-3
cdr3_nt: TGTGCCATCAGTGAAAAATGGGACGGACGGAGCTATGGCTACACCTTC
cdr3_aa: CAISEKWDGRSYGYTF

j_call: TRBJ2-3
clone_size: .
d_call: TRBD1
v_call: TRBV24-1
cdr3_nt: TGTGCCACCAGTGACTCCGGGACAGGGGGCGTAGATACGCAGTATTTT
cdr3_aa: CATSDSGTGGVDTQYF

j_call: TRBJ1-1
clone_size: .
d_call: .
v_call: TRBV4-3
cdr3_nt: TGCGCCAGCAGCTCAGAACGTATGAACACTGAAGCTTTCTTT
cdr3_aa: CASSSERMNTEAFF

j_call: TRBJ2-2
clone_size: .
d_call: .
v_call: TRBV12-5
cdr3_nt: TGTGCTAGTGGTTCCGGGAGTAGCACCGGGGAGCTGTTTTTT
cdr3_aa: CASGSGSSTGELFF

j_call: TRBJ1-1
clone_size: once
d_call: .
v_call: TRBV3-1/TRBV3-2
cdr3_nt: TGTGCCAGCAGCCATCCCCTCCGCCACTCAGGGTCTGCTGAAGCTTTCTTT
cdr3_aa: CASSHPLRHSGSAEAFF

j_call: TRBJ1-2
clone_size: few
d_call: .
v_call: TRBV29-1
cdr3_nt: TGCAGCGTCCTCGGGGAGAGGACCTCCTATGGCTACACCTTC
cdr3_aa: CSVLGERTSYGYTF

j_call: TRBJ1-3
clone_size: few
d_call: .
v_call: TRBV7-6
cdr3_nt: TGTGCCAGCAGCTTAGGGGGCGGACCTCCTGGAAACACCATATATTTT
cdr3_aa: CASSLGGGPPGNTIYF

j_call: TRBJ1-2
clone_size: once
d_call: .
v_call: TRBV7-2
cdr3_nt: TGTGCCAGCAGCTTAATCGGAACAGGATCTAACTATGGCTACACCTTC
cdr3_aa: CASSLIGTGSNYGYTF

j_call: TRBJ1-1
clone_size: once
d_call: .
v_call: TRBV6-5
cdr3_nt: TGTGCCAGCTCTGGGACGGCGAACAGAGGAGCTTTCTTT
cdr3_aa: CASSGTANRGAFF

j_call: TRBJ2-1
clone_size: .
d_call: TRBD2
v_call: TRBV6-6
cdr3_nt: TGTGCCAGCATTAGAGCGGGAGGACCTCTACAGAATGAGCAGTTCTTC
cdr3_aa: CASIRAGGPLQNEQFF

j_call: TRBJ1-1
clone_size: .
d_call: TRBD1
v_call: TRBV7-9
cdr3_nt: TGTGCCAGCACTGGACAGGGCGCTTGGGGCACTGAAGCTTTCTTT
cdr3_aa: CASTGQGAWGTEAFF

j_call: TRBJ1-3
clone_size: .
d_call: .
v_call: TRBV29-1
cdr3_nt: TGCAGCGTCCTTGAAGGGAACCGAAACACCATATATTTT
cdr3_aa: CSVLEGNRNTIYF

j_call: TRBJ1-3
clone_size: .
d_call: .
v_call: TRBV4-3
cdr3_nt: TGCGCCAGCAGCCAAGACTCAAGGGGAAGCTCTGGAAACACCATATATTTT
cdr3_aa: CASSQDSRGSSGNTIYF

j_call: TRBJ1-1
clone_size: .
d_call: .
v_call: TRBV3-1/TRBV3-2
cdr3_nt: TGTGCCAGCAGCCAAGGCTCGGCTGCTTTCTTT
cdr3_aa: CASSQGSAAFF

j_call: TRBJ2-7
clone_size: .
d_call: TRBD1
v_call: TRBV2
cdr3_nt: TGTGCCAGCAGTGAGATATGGGCGACAGGGGTATACGAGCAGTACTTC
cdr3_aa: CASSEIWATGVYEQYF

j_call: TRBJ2-5
clone_size: .
d_call: .
v_call: TRBV12-5
cdr3_nt: TGTGCTAGTGGTAGGGGACAACAAGAGACCCAGTACTTC
cdr3_aa: CASGRGQQETQYF

j_call: TRBJ2-2
clone_size: .
d_call: .
v_call: TRBV3-1/TRBV3-2
cdr3_nt: TGTGCCAGCAGCCAAGCTCCCTACGGGCGGGCCGGGGAGCTGTTTTTT
cdr3_aa: CASSQAPYGRAGELFF

j_call: TRBJ2-7
clone_size: .
d_call: TRBD2
v_call: TRBV5-4
cdr3_nt: TGTGCCAGCAGAACTAGCGGGAGCGACGAGCAGTACTTC
cdr3_aa: CASRTSGSDEQYF